Each of the 8 T cell receptor beta chains below was sequenced from the same sample in a study of CD8 T cells in ankylosing spondylitis. Whole-study results and caveats: A motif of 8 or 9 highly homologous TCR beta variants was seen as apparently characteristic of ankylosing spondylitis blood.

TCRdb re-called the 5' RACE reads with MiXCR, one entry per CDR3 protein. The sample records around 540,000 distinct CDR3 sequences, 12% being singletons. Their cognate antigens are unknown. The sample consisted of blood, either unsorted or a sorted T cell fraction (not recorded which). The receptor source for this set is a male donor with ankylosing spondylitis.

This chain links TRBV10-2 with TRBJ2-7; TRBD2 matches 8 bases. V trimming: 3 bases; J trimming: 2 bases; junction bases outside the gene matches: 12. There are 17 residues in the CDR3. CDR1 is WSHSY, CDR2 SAAADI, per germline. The CDR3 here is CASSDEEAAGEPYEQYF. DNA of the CDR3: TGCGCCAGCAGTGATGAGGAGGCAGCGGGAGAACCCTACGAGCAGTACTTC.

The chain is built from TRBV25-1 and TRBJ2-4, with TRBD1 identical over 7 bases. This CDR3 comprises 16 residues. The trim removed 3 bases at V and 0 bases at J, leaving 5 bases unmatched. Germline loops: CDR1 MGHDK, CDR2 SYGVNS. The CDR3: CASSDRTGLAKNIQYF. CDR3 DNA sequence: TGTGCCAGCAGTGATAGGACAGGCTTAGCCAAAAACATTCAGTACTTC.

This clonotype occurred a few times. The V and J genes are TRBV6-2 or TRBV6-3 and TRBJ2-1; TRBD1 is a possible D gene (6 bases). Germline lookup yields CDR1 MNHEY and CDR2 SVGEGT. The germline V and J ends were trimmed by 0 bases and 4 bases, with 7 bases remaining between them. The CDR3 length is 14 residues. Written as DNA, the CDR3 is TGTGCCAGCAGTTACTCAGGGGGATACAATGAGCAGTTCTTC. Its protein is CASSYSGGYNEQFF.

This clonotype came up many times. V is TRBV4-1 and J is TRBJ2-5; D gene unclear. The length of the CDR3 is 15 residues. V was pared by 0 bases and J by 5 bases, with 13 bases between. From germline, CDR1 is MGHRA and CDR2 YSYEKL. The CDR3 region is CASSQDLVAYETQYF. The CDR3 nucleotides read TGCGCCAGCAGCCAAGATCTGGTCGCCTATGAGACCCAGTACTTC.

This clonotype was counted only a few times. The chain joins TRBV14 to TRBJ2-2; D might be TRBD2 (6 bases). CDR1 and CDR2 from the germline V gene are SGHDN and FVKESK. Trimming shortened V by 4 bases and J by 6 bases, and 9 bases separated the two germline ends. The CDR3 spans 13 residues. DNA of the CDR3: TGTGCCAGCAGCCCGGGACTCCCCGGGGAGCTGTTTTTT. It codes for CASSPGLPGELFF.

The DNA of the CDR3 is TGTGCCAGCAGTCGAACTTTAGCGGGAGAAGAGACCCAGTACTTC. It yields the protein CASSRTLAGEETQYF. The chain is built from TRBV12-3 or TRBV12-4 and TRBJ2-5, with 9 bases lining up with TRBD2. CDR3 length equals 15 residues. After removal of 5 bases from V and 3 bases from J, the junction contained 7 bases not matched to a gene.

This clonotype was seen more than once but under ten times. V and J are TRBV5-1 and TRBJ1-4, with 7 bases lining up with TRBD1. With 4 bases clipped from V and 0 bases from J, the junction kept 6 bases outside the gene matches. This CDR3 has 16 residues. Germline assignment: CDR1 SGHRS and CDR2 YFSETQ. The CDR3 nucleotides are TGCGCCAGCAGCCCTGGACAGGTCGCAACTAATGAAAAACTGTTTTTT. Amino acid sequence: CASSPGQVATNEKLFF.

This clonotype occurred a few times. V gene TRBV4-1 combines with J gene TRBJ2-1; D possibly corresponds to TRBD2 (5 bases). CDR1 and CDR2 (germline): MGHRA, YSYEKL. The CDR3 has 16 residues. Between the trimmed V and J ends, which lost 1 base and 6 bases, there was a span of 16 bases. The CDR3 sequence is CASSQVRARAVNEQFF. The CDR3 DNA is TGCGCCAGCAGCCAAGTTCGAGCTAGAGCGGTCAATGAGCAGTTCTTC.